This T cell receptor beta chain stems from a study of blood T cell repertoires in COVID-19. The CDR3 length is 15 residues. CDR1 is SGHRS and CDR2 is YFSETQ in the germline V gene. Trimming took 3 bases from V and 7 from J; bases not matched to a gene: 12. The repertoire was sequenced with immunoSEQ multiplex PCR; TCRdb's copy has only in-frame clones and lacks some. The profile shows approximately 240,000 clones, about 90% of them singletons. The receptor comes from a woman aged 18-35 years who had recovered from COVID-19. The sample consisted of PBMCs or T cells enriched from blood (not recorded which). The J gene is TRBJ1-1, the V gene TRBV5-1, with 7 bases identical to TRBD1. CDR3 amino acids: CASSSSQGHSSEAFF. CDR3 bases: TGCGCCAGCAGCTCCTCACAGGGGCATAGTAGTGAAGCTTTCTTT. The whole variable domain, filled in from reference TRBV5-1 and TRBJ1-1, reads KAGVTQTPRYLIKTRGQQVTLSCSPISGHRSVSWYQQTPGQGLQFLFEYFSETQRNKGNFPGRFSGRQFSNSRSEMNVSTLELGDSALYLCASSSSQGHSSEAFFGQGTRLTVV.